This T cell receptor (beta chain) was identified during a study of post-analysis software for immune sequencing data. TCR beta cDNA libraries had unique molecular identifiers. Each CDR3 protein is one row after TCRdb ran MiXCR on the PCR reads. The sample holds about 160,000 distinct CDR3 sequences; about 36% are singletons and the top ten take 25% to 30%. The length of the CDR3 is 15 residues. The V end was cut by 0 bases, the J end by 5 bases, with 11 bases between. The germline V gene has CDR1 MNHEY and CDR2 SMNVEV (reference sequence). A remark on this clonotype: Its antigen is not identified.

Findings of the study overall: Included in a set of a few TRBV segments more frequent in patients than controls were TRBV5-6, TRBV5-1 and TRBV20-1. People with multiple sclerosis had a significantly lower normalized Chao1 diversity than controls did.

Sample: blood, taken after autologous hematopoietic stem cell transplantation. This clonotype was obtained from a girl under 18 with multiple sclerosis. The gene calls are TRBV27 and TRBJ1-5; D possibly corresponds to TRBD1 (6 bases). In nucleotides, the CDR3 is TGTGCCAGCAGTTTATCGGGGCAGGGGTATCAGCCCCAGCATTTT. Its translation: CASSLSGQGYQPQHF.